This TCR beta chain was recorded in a study of shared clonotypes between healthy human individuals. This clone was picked up one time. Assay used: immunoSEQ multiplex PCR; TCRdb lists only in-frame clones, some missing. The sample includes about 490,000 clones, about 84% seen only once; the top ten take approximately 11%. The CDR3 spans 15 residues. V shed 4 bases and J shed 5 bases, with 15 bases lying between them. CDR1 is LNHDA and CDR2 is SQIVND in the germline V gene (reference sequence). Sequencing was carried out using PBMCs. The chain joins TRBV19 to TRBJ1-5, with a tentative D call TRBD1 (5 bases). This receptor was obtained from a woman aged 40 to 55 in good health. Some clones in this sample may be carry-over from other donors' samples. The CDR3 loop is CASSTLGGADQPQHF. The CDR3 DNA follows: TGTGCCAGTAGTACCCTTGGAGGGGCCGATCAGCCCCAGCATTTT. The full variable domain, in which reference TRBV19 and TRBJ1-5 provide the parts outside the CDR3, is DGGITQSPKYLFRKEGQNVTLSCEQNLNHDAMYWYRQDPGQGLRLIYYSQIVNDFQKGDIAEGYSVSREKKESFPLTVTSAQKNPTAFYLCASSTLGGADQPQHFGDGTRLSIL.